The 15 T cell receptor beta chains presented below share a single source sample, sequenced in a study of blood T cell repertoires in COVID-19. Measured with immunoSEQ multiplex PCR; TCRdb has only the in-frame clones, and not every one. Altogether around 180,000 clones are present, more than 75% being singletons, with the ten largest covering 17%. Sequenced input: PBMCs or T cells enriched from blood (not recorded which). The receptors derive from a woman in her forties or fifties with acute COVID-19.

V gene TRBV7-9 combines with J gene TRBJ1-2; D may be TRBD1 (5 bases). The CDR3 is 12 residues long. Trimming took off 5 bases at V and 6 bases at J, with 10 bases between the two ends. The germline V gene has CDR1 SEHNR and CDR2 FQNEAQ (reference sequence). In nucleotides, the CDR3 is TGTGCCAGCAGCCCACAGGATGATGGCTACACCTTC. This codes for CASSPQDDGYTF.

The V gene is TRBV28, the J gene TRBJ1-2, with TRBD1 as a possible D gene (5 bases). Germline V gene sequence: CDR1 MDHEN, CDR2 SYDVKM. Trimming took 4 bases from V and 8 from J, leaving 23 bases between them. The CDR3 totals 16 residues. CDR3 DNA sequence: TGTGCCAGCAGTTCACAACTCTCTGACAGCCCTAGAGGCTACACCTTC. Translating gives CASSSQLSDSPRGYTF.

V gene TRBV4-1 combines with J gene TRBJ1-4, with 12 positions matching TRBD1. The CDR3 loop spans 19 amino acids. Germline assignment: CDR1 MGHRA and CDR2 YSYEKL. V gave up 0 bases and J gave up 6 bases; unmatched junction bases: 11. CDR3 region: CASSQDWGQGAGIDEKLFF. CDR3 nucleotides: TGCGCCAGCAGCCAAGATTGGGGACAGGGGGCAGGTATTGATGAAAAACTGTTTTTT.

Written as DNA, the CDR3 is TGTGCCAGCAGCCCACCACAGGGAGGGGGAACTGAAGCTTTCTTT. Translating it yields CASSPPQGGGTEAFF. J is TRBJ1-1 and V is TRBV7-2; possible D gene TRBD1, 6 bases. The CDR3 covers 15 residues. The germline V gene has CDR1 SGHTA and CDR2 FQGNSA. The V end was cut by 5 bases, the J end by 5 bases, with 18 bases between. Together with reference TRBV7-2 and TRBJ1-1, the CDR3 gives the full variable domain: GAGVSQSPSNKVTEKGKDVELRCDPISGHTALYWYRQSLGQGLEFLIYFQGNSAPDKSGLPSDRFSAERTGGSVSTLTIQRTQQEDSAVYLCASSPPQGGGTEAFFGQGTRLTVV.

The rearrangement uses TRBV5-8 and TRBJ1-1, with 9 bases lining up with TRBD1. The CDR3 runs to 14 residues. Germline CDR1 is SGHTS and CDR2 is YDEGEE. J lost 5 bases, V lost 4 bases, and 6 bases had no gene match. CDR3 residues: CASSKDRGGTEAFF. In nucleotides, the CDR3 is TGTGCCAGCAGCAAGGACAGGGGAGGGACTGAAGCTTTCTTT.

The chain combines TRBV5-4 with TRBJ1-1; 8 nucleotides align to TRBD1. The CDR3 sequence is 13 residues long. Germline CDR1 and CDR2: SGHNT and YYREEE (reference sequence). J gave up 6 bases and V 4 bases, and 5 bases lay outside the gene matches. CDR3 coding DNA: TGTGCCAGCAGCGGACAGGGAGTTCCTGAAGCTTTCTTT. Protein: CASSGQGVPEAFF.

The chain recombines TRBV18 with TRBJ2-1, with 9 bases that match TRBD2. V trimming: 1 base; J trimming: 4 bases; junction bases outside the gene matches: 2. CDR3 length: 15 residues. CDR1 is KGHSH and CDR2 is LQKENI in the germline V gene. CDR3 in DNA: TGTGCCAGCTCACCACTAGCGGGGGAGTACAATGAGCAGTTCTTC. Its protein product is CASSPLAGEYNEQFF.

As DNA, the CDR3 is TGTGCCAGCAGTGGGGGGGGGTCGCCATCCTATGGCTACACCTTC. This translates into CASSGGGSPSYGYTF. The chain links TRBV28 to TRBJ1-2; the D gene is possibly TRBD1 (5 bases). The CDR3 loop spans 15 amino acids. The germline V gene encodes CDR1 MDHEN and CDR2 SYDVKM. V was shortened by 5 bases and J by 4 bases, with 17 bases between the two germline ends.

This clone was counted a single time. The chain has TRBV28 and TRBJ2-3; the match to TRBD1 covers 8 bases. CDR1 is MDHEN, CDR2 SYDVKM, per germline. There are 16 residues in the CDR3. V shed 5 bases and J 8 bases; nucleotides not matched to a gene: 15. CDR3 sequence (DNA): TGTGCCAGCAGTAGTTATGACAGGGGCGATACCTCTACGCAGTATTTT. Amino acid sequence: CASSSYDRGDTSTQYF.

The chain combines TRBV19 with TRBJ2-3, with D possibly TRBD2 on 7 matching bases. V shed 6 bases and J shed 6 bases, with 19 bases lying between them. The CDR3 consists of 15 residues. Looked up from germline, CDR1 is LNHDA and CDR2 is SQIVND (reference sequence). The CDR3 loop is CASRDYAGAPDTQYF. In nucleotides, the CDR3 is TGTGCCAGTAGGGATTACGCGGGGGCCCCCGATACGCAGTATTTT.

This clone was detected a few times. This chain joins TRBV28 and TRBJ1-5; 7 bases map to TRBD1. The V gene's germline CDR1 is MDHEN and CDR2 SYDVKM. CDR3 length: 12 amino acids. J lost 6 bases, V lost 9 bases, and 5 bases had no gene match. The CDR3 spells CASHRGAQPQHF. The CDR3 bases are TGTGCCAGTCACAGGGGTGCTCAGCCCCAGCATTTT. Full variable domain (missing parts from reference TRBV28 and TRBJ1-5): DVKVTQSSRYLVKRTGEKVFLECVQDMDHENMFWYRQDPGLGLRLIYFSYDVKMKEKGDIPEGYSVSREKKERFSLILESASTNQTSMYLCASHRGAQPQHFGDGTRLSIL.

V gene TRBV28 combines with J gene TRBJ2-7; TRBD2 is a possible D gene (6 bases). CDR1 and CDR2 from the germline V gene are MDHEN and SYDVKM. This CDR3 region has 15 residues. V was cut by 2 bases and J by 0 bases, with 11 bases left in between. The DNA for the CDR3 is TGTGCCAGCAGTTTAATGGACGGGAGCTCCTACGAGCAGTACGTC. Translation: CASSLMDGSSYEQYV.

CDR3 protein: CASSLASYNEQFF. CDR3 coding DNA: TGTGCCAGCAGCTTAGCTTCCTACAATGAGCAGTTCTTC. The V gene is TRBV11-2, the J gene TRBJ2-1; D unclear. The germline CDR1 and CDR2 sequences are SGHAT and FQNNGV. This CDR3 comprises 13 residues. V gave up 1 base and J gave up 1 base, with 2 bases separating them.

This chain uses TRBV7-2 with TRBJ1-2, with D possibly TRBD1 on 6 matching bases. The V gene lost 5 bases and the J gene lost 6 bases, with 22 bases spanning the gap. Looked up from germline, CDR1 is SGHTA and CDR2 is FQGNSA. CDR3 length: 16 amino acids. The CDR3 loop reads CASSRRGGGGAHGYTF. CDR3 DNA: TGTGCCAGCAGCCGGCGCGGAGGGGGAGGGGCTCATGGCTACACCTTC.

The chain combines TRBV7-8 with TRBJ2-2, with TRBD1 as a possible D gene (6 bases). This CDR3 spans 16 amino acids. The ends were cut back, 7 bases at V and 3 bases at J, with 18 bases in the middle. CDR1 and CDR2 (germline): SGHVS, FQNEAQ. The CDR3 loop is CASISQGQGYTGELFF. CDR3 coding DNA: TGTGCCAGCATCTCACAGGGTCAGGGTTACACCGGGGAGCTGTTTTTT.